Sequencing of this TCR beta chain was carried out in a study of T cell responses to AZD1222 COVID-19 vaccine. Study-wide results and caveats: Just a handful of AZD1222 recipients were seropositive at baseline.

With regard to this clone: Its antigen is currently unknown.

TCRdb's table, derived via immunoSEQ multiplex PCR, lists solely in-frame clones and lacks some. The repertoire includes approximately 180,000 clones, approximately 94% of them detected once, and roughly 2.5% sits in the top ten. The germline V gene encodes CDR1 SGHNT and CDR2 YYREEE (reference sequence). This CDR3 region has 14 residues. The V end lost 0 bases, the J end lost 9 bases, and 13 bases lay between the germline ends. The sample was peripheral blood, taken on day 0 of AZD1222 vaccination. The sequence was collected from an adult in good health. The rearrangement joins TRBV5-4 to TRBJ2-1; maybe TRBD2 (6 bases). DNA for the CDR3: TGTGCCAGCAGCTTGGCTGCGGGACGCGGTGAGCAGTTCTTC. Residues: CASSLAAGRGEQFF. Filled out from reference TRBV5-4 and TRBJ2-1, the complete variable domain reads ETGVTQSPTHLIKTRGQQVTLRCSSQSGHNTVSWYQQALGQGPQFIFQYYREEENGRGNFPPRFSGLQFPNYSSELNVNALELDDSALYLCASSLAAGRGEQFFGPGTRLTVL.